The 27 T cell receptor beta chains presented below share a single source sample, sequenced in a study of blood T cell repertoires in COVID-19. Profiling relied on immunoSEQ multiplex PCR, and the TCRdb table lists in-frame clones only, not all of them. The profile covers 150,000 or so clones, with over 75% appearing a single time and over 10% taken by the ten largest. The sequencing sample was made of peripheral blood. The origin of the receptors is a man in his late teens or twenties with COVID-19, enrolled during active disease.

Here the CDR3 reads CASSLSDGRLETQYF. The CDR3 coding sequence is TGCGCCAGCAGCTTGAGCGATGGGAGGTTGGAGACCCAGTACTTC. V usage is TRBV5-1 and J usage is TRBJ2-5; possible D gene TRBD2, 6 bases. The CDR3 runs to 15 residues. Trimming removed 1 base at V and 5 bases at J, with 15 bases between. The germline V gene has CDR1 SGHRS and CDR2 YFSETQ.

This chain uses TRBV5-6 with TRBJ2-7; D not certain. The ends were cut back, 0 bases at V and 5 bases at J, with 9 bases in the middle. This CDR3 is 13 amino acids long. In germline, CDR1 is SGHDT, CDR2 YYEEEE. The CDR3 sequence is CASSLGLVDEQYF. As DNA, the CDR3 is TGTGCCAGCAGCTTGGGCCTAGTCGACGAGCAGTACTTC.

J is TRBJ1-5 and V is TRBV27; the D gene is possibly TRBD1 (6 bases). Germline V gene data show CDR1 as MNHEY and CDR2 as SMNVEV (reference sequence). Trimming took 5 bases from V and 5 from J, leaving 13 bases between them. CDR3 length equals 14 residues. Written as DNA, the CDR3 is TGTGCCAGCAGTCCAGGGGAAGGTCATCAGCCCCAGCATTTT. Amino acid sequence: CASSPGEGHQPQHF.

The CDR3 region is CAWSQAGVGSGEQFF. The CDR3 DNA sequence: TGTGCCTGGAGTCAAGCGGGAGTAGGTTCCGGTGAGCAGTTCTTC. This chain links TRBV30 with TRBJ2-1, with 8 nucleotides matching TRBD2. The CDR3 loop spans 15 amino acids. Germline trimming cut 2 bases from V and 9 bases from J; bases unmatched to any gene: 12. Germline loops: CDR1 GTSNPN, CDR2 SVGIG (reference sequence). Using reference TRBV30 and TRBJ2-1 for the parts outside the CDR3, the full variable domain is SQTIHQWPATLVQPVGSPLSLECTVEGTSNPNLYWYRQAAGRGLQLLFYSVGIGQISSEVPQNLSASRPQDRQFILSSKKLLLSDSGFYLCAWSQAGVGSGEQFFGPGTRLTVL.

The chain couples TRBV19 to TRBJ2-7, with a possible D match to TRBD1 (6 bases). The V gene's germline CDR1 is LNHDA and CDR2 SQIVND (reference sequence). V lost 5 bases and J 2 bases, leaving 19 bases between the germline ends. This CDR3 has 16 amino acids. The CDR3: CASSPRDISATYEQYF. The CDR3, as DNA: TGTGCCAGTAGTCCTCGGGACATTAGTGCAACCTACGAGCAGTACTTC.

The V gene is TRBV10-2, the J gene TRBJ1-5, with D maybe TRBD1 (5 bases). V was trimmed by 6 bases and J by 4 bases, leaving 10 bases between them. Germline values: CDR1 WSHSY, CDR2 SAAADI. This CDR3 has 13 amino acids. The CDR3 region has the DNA TGCGCCAGCAGCCCGGACACTAATCAGCCCCAGCATTTT. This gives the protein CASSPDTNQPQHF.

DNA for the CDR3: TGTGCCAGCAGTTTGAGGGAACAGGGGCTGACAGATACGCAGTATTTT. The encoded protein is CASSLREQGLTDTQYF. The rearrangement uses TRBV28 and TRBJ2-3; 7 bases are shared with TRBD1. CDR3 length equals 16 residues. Per germline, CDR1 MDHEN and CDR2 SYDVKM. Trimming took 3 bases from V and 3 from J; bases not matched to a gene: 9.

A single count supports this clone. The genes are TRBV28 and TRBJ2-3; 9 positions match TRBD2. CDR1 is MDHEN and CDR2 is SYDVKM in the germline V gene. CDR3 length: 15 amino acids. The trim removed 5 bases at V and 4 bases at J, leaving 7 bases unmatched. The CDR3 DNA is TGTGCCAGCAGTCCCGAGCGGGAGGTTTCAGATACGCAGTATTTT. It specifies CASSPEREVSDTQYF.

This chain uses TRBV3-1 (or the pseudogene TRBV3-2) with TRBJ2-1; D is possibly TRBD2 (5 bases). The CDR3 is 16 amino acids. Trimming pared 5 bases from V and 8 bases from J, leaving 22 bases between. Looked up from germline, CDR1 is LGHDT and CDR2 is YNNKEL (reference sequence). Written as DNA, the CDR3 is TGTGCCAGCAGCGCCCCTGGATACGGGGTATCGGATGAGCAGTTCTTC. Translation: CASSAPGYGVSDEQFF.

For the CDR3, the DNA is TGTGCCAGCAGCTTAAGACTAGCGGGAGTTGTCGATACGCAGTATTTT. It is translated as CASSLRLAGVVDTQYF. V gene TRBV7-8 combines with J gene TRBJ2-3; TRBD2 matches 12 bases. The germline gives CDR1 SGHVS, CDR2 FQNEAQ. The J segment lost 6 bases and the V segment lost 2 bases, leaving 6 bases of the junction unmatched. This CDR3 comprises 16 residues.

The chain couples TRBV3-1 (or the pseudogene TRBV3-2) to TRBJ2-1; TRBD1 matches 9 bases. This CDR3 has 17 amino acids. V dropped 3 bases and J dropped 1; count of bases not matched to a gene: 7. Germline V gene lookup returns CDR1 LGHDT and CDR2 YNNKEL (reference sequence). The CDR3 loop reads CASSHPRGTGSYNEQFF. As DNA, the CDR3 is TGTGCCAGCAGCCACCCGAGGGGGACAGGGTCCTACAATGAGCAGTTCTTC.

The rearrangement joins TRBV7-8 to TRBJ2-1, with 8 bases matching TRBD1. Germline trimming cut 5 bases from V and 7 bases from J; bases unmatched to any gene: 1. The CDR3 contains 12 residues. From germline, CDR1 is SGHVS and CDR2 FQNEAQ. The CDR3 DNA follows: TGTGCCAGCAGCCGGGACAGGAATGAGCAGTTCTTC. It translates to CASSRDRNEQFF.

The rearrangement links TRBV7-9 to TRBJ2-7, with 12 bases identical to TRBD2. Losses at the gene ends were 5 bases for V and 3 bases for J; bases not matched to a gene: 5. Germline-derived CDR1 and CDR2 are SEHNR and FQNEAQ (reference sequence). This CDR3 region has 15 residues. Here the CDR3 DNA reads TGTGCCAGCAGCCCTGGGACTAGCGGGTACTACGAGCAGTACTTC. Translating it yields CASSPGTSGYYEQYF.

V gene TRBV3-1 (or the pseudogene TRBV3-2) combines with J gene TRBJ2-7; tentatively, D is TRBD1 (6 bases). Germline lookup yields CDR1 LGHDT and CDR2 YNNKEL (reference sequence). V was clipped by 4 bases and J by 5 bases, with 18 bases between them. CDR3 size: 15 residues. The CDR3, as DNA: TGTGCCAGCAGCCCCGGTGACAGAGGGGGAGACGAGCAGTACTTC. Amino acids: CASSPGDRGGDEQYF.

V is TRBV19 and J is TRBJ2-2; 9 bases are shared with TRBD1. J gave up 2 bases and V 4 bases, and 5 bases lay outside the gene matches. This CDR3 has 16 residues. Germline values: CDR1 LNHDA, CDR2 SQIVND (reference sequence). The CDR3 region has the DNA TGTGCCAGTAGTAATCCGGGACAGGGCAACACCGGGGAGCTGTTTTTT. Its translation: CASSNPGQGNTGELFF.

The chain's CDR3 is CAWSDRGISTEAFF. The CDR3 DNA sequence: TGTGCCTGGAGTGACAGGGGGATCAGCACTGAAGCTTTCTTT. The V and J genes are TRBV30 and TRBJ1-1, with TRBD1 matching 8 bases. The CDR3 is 14 residues long. CDR1 is GTSNPN, CDR2 SVGIG, per germline (reference sequence). J gave up 4 bases and V 1 base, and 5 bases lay outside the gene matches. The full variable domain, rest sourced from reference TRBV30 and TRBJ1-1, is SQTIHQWPATLVQPVGSPLSLECTVEGTSNPNLYWYRQAAGRGLQLLFYSVGIGQISSEVPQNLSASRPQDRQFILSSKKLLLSDSGFYLCAWSDRGISTEAFFGQGTRLTVV.

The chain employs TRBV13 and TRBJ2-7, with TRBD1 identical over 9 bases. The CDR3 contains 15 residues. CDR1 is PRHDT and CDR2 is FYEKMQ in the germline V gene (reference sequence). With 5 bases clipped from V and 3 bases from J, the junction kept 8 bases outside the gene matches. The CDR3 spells CASSTRDRDNYEQYF. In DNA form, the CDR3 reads TGTGCCAGCAGCACCCGGGACAGGGACAACTACGAGCAGTACTTC.

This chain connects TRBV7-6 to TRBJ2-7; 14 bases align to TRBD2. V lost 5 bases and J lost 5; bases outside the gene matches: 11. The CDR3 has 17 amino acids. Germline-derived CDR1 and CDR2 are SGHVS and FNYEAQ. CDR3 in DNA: TGTGCCAGCAGCGACTCGGGACTAGCGGGAGTAAAGAACGAGCAGTACTTC. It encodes CASSDSGLAGVKNEQYF.

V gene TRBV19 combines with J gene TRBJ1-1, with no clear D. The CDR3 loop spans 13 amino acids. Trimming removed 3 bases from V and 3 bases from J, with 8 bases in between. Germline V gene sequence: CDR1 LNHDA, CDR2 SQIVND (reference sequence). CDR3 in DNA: TGTGCCAGTAGTATTTTGGTAGACACTGAAGCTTTCTTT. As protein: CASSILVDTEAFF. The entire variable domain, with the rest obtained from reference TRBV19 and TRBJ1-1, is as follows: DGGITQSPKYLFRKEGQNVTLSCEQNLNHDAMYWYRQDPGQGLRLIYYSQIVNDFQKGDIAEGYSVSREKKESFPLTVTSAQKNPTAFYLCASSILVDTEAFFGQGTRLTVV.

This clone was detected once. The CDR3 spells CAWSPDRAYEQYF. The DNA for the CDR3 is TGTGCCTGGAGTCCAGACAGGGCCTACGAGCAGTACTTC. V and J are TRBV30 and TRBJ2-7; 7 bases fit TRBD1. The CDR3 length is 13 residues. Looked up from germline, CDR1 is GTSNPN and CDR2 is SVGIG (reference sequence). J lost 2 bases, V lost 2 bases, and 3 bases had no gene match.

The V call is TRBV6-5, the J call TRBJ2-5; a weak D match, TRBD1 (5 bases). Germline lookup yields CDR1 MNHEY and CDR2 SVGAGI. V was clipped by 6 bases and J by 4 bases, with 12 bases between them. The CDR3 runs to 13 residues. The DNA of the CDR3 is TGTGCCAGCAGAGACAGCTATGGAGAGACCCAGTACTTC. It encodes CASRDSYGETQYF.

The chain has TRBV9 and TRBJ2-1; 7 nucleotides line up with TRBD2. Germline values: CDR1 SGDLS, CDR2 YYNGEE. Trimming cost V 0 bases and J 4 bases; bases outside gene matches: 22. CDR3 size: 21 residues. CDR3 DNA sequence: TGTGCCAGCAGCGTAGTTCCGGGGGACTATAGTCTGGGCGGGGTATACAATGAGCAGTTCTTC. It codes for CASSVVPGDYSLGGVYNEQFF.

CDR3 residues: CASSVDDRAGGYTF. The CDR3, as DNA: TGTGCCAGCAGCGTCGACGACAGGGCTGGGGGCTACACCTTC. The gene calls are TRBV28 and TRBJ1-2, with 7 bases aligning to TRBD1. This CDR3 is 14 amino acids long. Germline CDR1 reads MDHEN; CDR2 reads SYDVKM. The ends lost 6 bases at V and 8 bases at J; junction bases unmatched: 12.

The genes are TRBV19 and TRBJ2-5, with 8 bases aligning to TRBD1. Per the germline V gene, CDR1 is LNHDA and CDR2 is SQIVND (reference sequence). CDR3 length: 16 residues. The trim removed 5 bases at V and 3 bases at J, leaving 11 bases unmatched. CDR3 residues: CASSVGTGGGKETQYF. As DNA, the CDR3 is TGTGCCAGTAGTGTTGGGACAGGTGGAGGGAAAGAGACCCAGTACTTC.

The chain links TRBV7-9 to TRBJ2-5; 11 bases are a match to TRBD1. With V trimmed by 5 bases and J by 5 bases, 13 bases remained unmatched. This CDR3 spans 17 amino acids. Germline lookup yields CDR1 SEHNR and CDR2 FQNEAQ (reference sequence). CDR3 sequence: CASSRKLRDRGFETQYF. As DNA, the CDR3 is TGTGCCAGCAGCCGAAAACTCCGGGACAGGGGGTTCGAGACCCAGTACTTC. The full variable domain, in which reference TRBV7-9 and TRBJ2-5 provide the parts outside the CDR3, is DTGVSQNPRHKITKRGQNVTFRCDPISEHNRLYWYRQTLGQGPEFLTYFQNEAQLEKSRLLSDRFSAERPKGSFSTLEIQRTEQGDSAMYLCASSRKLRDRGFETQYFGPGTRLLVL.

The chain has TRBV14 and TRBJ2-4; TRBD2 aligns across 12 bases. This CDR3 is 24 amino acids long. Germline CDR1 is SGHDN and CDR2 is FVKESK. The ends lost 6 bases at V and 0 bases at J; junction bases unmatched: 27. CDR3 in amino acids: CASSSLTSTSGSGEETLAKNIQYF. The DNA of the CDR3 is TGTGCCAGCAGTTCTTTGACATCGACTAGCGGGAGTGGCGAGGAGACTCTAGCCAAAAACATTCAGTACTTC.

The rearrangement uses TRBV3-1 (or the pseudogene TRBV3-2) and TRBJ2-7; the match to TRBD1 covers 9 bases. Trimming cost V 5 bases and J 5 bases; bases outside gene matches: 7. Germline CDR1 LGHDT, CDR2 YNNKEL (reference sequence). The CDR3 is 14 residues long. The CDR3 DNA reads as TGTGCCAGCAGCGTACCGGGACAGGGTGACGAGCAGTACTTC. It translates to CASSVPGQGDEQYF.